What follows are 23 T cell receptor beta chains derived from one specimen sequenced in a study of response to subunit inactivated influenza vaccine. MiXCR, run by TCRdb on the RT-PCR reads, gives a single entry per CDR3 protein. The data hold roughly 670,000 distinct CDR3 sequences, with around 15% observed a single time. The source material was PBMCs from blood, sampled 14 to 15 days before vaccination. The receptor source for this set is a middle-aged man who received an inactivated influenza vaccine.

The V and J genes are TRBV12-3 or TRBV12-4 and TRBJ2-3; D not certain. Deletions cut 1 base from V and 5 bases from J, with 10 bases between. This CDR3 region has 14 residues. The CDR3 DNA reads as TGTGCCAGCAGTTTAGGGGTTAGTGGAGATACGCAGTATTTT. Amino acid sequence: CASSLGVSGDTQYF.

This clonotype was recorded a few times. The J gene is TRBJ2-2, the V gene TRBV29-1; 9 nucleotides agree with TRBD1. The CDR3 is 12 residues long. Losses at the gene ends were 6 bases for V and 7 bases for J; bases not matched to a gene: 3. CDR1 is SQVTM and CDR2 is ANQGSEA in the germline V gene. In DNA, the CDR3 is TGCAGCGTGAGGACAGGGGACGGGGAGCTGTTTTTT. Protein: CSVRTGDGELFF.

J is TRBJ2-2 and V is TRBV9; D ambiguous. V lost 7 bases and J 6 bases, leaving 10 bases between the germline ends. The length of the CDR3 is 12 residues. The germline V gene has CDR1 SGDLS and CDR2 YYNGEE. CDR3 sequence reads: CASGRVAGELFF. The CDR3 nucleotides are TGTGCCAGCGGCCGGGTCGCCGGGGAGCTGTTTTTT.

This clonotype was detected only a few times. The rearrangement links TRBV11-2 to TRBJ2-1; TRBD1 matches 10 bases. Losses at the gene ends were 6 bases for V and 8 bases for J; bases not matched to a gene: 7. The CDR3 runs to 14 residues. CDR1 is SGHAT and CDR2 is FQNNGV in the germline V gene. This CDR3 reads CASSGTGAVDEQFF. The CDR3 DNA follows: TGTGCCAGCAGTGGGACAGGGGCGGTAGATGAGCAGTTCTTC.

This clonotype has more than one count but fewer than ten. V is TRBV29-1 and J is TRBJ2-1, with D possibly being TRBD2 (7 bases). This CDR3 spans 12 amino acids. Germline V gene sequence: CDR1 SQVTM, CDR2 ANQGSEA. V was cut by 7 bases and J by 7 bases, with 14 bases left in between. CDR3 in amino acids: CSAVGGGNEQFF. CDR3 DNA: TGCAGCGCCGTAGGGGGAGGGAATGAGCAGTTCTTC.

J is TRBJ1-5 and V is TRBV20-1; no definite D call. CDR1 is DFQATT, CDR2 SNEGSKA, per germline (reference sequence). Trimming removed 3 bases at V and 2 bases at J, with 11 bases between. This CDR3 has 14 amino acids. This chain's CDR3 is CSASEGLGNQPQHF. CDR3 in DNA: TGCAGTGCTAGTGAGGGTCTTGGCAATCAGCCCCAGCATTTT.

The CDR3 is CASSLDGGVMRETQYF. The CDR3 nucleotides are TGTGCCAGCAGCCTAGACGGGGGGGTTATGCGAGAGACCCAGTACTTC. The chain couples TRBV7-8 to TRBJ2-5; TRBD2 agrees at 8 bases. The CDR3 length is 16 residues. The V gene's germline CDR1 is SGHVS and CDR2 FQNEAQ. V gave up 5 bases and J gave up 4 bases; unmatched junction bases: 12.

This chain links TRBV7-8 with TRBJ1-5, with D maybe TRBD1 (6 bases). In germline, CDR1 is SGHVS, CDR2 FQNEAQ. The CDR3 is 15 amino acids. Trimming removed 2 bases at V and 7 bases at J, with 15 bases between. The CDR3 coding sequence is TGTGCCAGCAGCTTACACAGGGACCGCCGACAGCCCCAGCATTTT. It encodes CASSLHRDRRQPQHF.

The chain has TRBV27 and TRBJ2-2, with unresolved D. Germline V gene lookup returns CDR1 MNHEY and CDR2 SMNVEV (reference sequence). Trimming cost V 7 bases and J 2 bases, with 14 bases left between them. This CDR3 is 15 amino acids long. The chain's CDR3 is CASNALGRNTGELFF. The CDR3 bases are TGTGCCAGCAATGCCCTCGGACGTAACACCGGGGAGCTGTTTTTT.

This clonotype was seen a few times. CDR3 sequence: CSATGDGDSEKLFF. The CDR3 DNA reads as TGCAGTGCTACAGGGGATGGGGATTCGGAAAAACTGTTTTTT. The V gene is TRBV20-1, the J gene TRBJ1-4, with D possibly matching TRBD1 (6 bases). The V end was cut by 4 bases, the J end by 8 bases, with 17 bases between. This CDR3 has 14 amino acids. Germline CDR1 reads DFQATT; CDR2 reads SNEGSKA (reference sequence).

This clonotype was recorded many times. CDR3 nucleotide sequence: TGCAGTGCTAGTTTCCTAGGCGCCGCTAATGAAAAACTGTTTTTT. Translating it yields CSASFLGAANEKLFF. The V gene is TRBV20-1, the J gene TRBJ1-4, with no clear D. The CDR3 contains 15 residues. Deletions cut 3 bases from V and 3 bases from J, with 14 bases between. CDR1 is DFQATT and CDR2 is SNEGSKA in the germline V gene (reference sequence).

This chain joins TRBV5-1 and TRBJ2-1; the match to TRBD2 covers 7 bases. Trimming removed 5 bases from V and 6 bases from J; junction bases left unmatched: 5. This CDR3 has 13 residues. CDR1 and CDR2 (germline): SGHRS, YFSETQ. CDR3 region: CASRETGGNEQFF. The CDR3 bases are TGCGCCAGCAGAGAGACGGGAGGCAATGAGCAGTTCTTC.

The chain links TRBV20-1 to TRBJ2-7; no reliable D call. Germline V gene lookup returns CDR1 DFQATT and CDR2 SNEGSKA (reference sequence). This CDR3 has 13 amino acids. Trimming removed 2 bases from V and 5 bases from J, with 13 bases in between. In nucleotides, the CDR3 is TGCAGTGCTAGACCCCAAGGAAGTAACGAGCAGTACTTC. Translating it yields CSARPQGSNEQYF.

The CDR3 bases are TGTGCCAGCAGCGTCTCGACTAGTGGCGAGCAGTTCTTC. Protein sequence: CASSVSTSGEQFF. The chain uses TRBV9 and TRBJ2-1; D may be TRBD2 (6 bases). The germline V and J ends were trimmed by 2 bases and 10 bases, with 13 bases remaining between them. This CDR3 is built from 13 residues. Germline V CDR1 and CDR2: SGDLS, YYNGEE.

This clonotype was counted between two and nine times. The CDR3 region has the DNA TGTGCCAGCAGCTTTGAGGGGGGGCCGCACAATGAGCAGTTCTTC. This codes for CASSFEGGPHNEQFF. The genes are TRBV5-8 and TRBJ2-1; a weak D match, TRBD2 (7 bases). V shed 2 bases and J shed 5 bases, with 14 bases lying between them. Germline V CDR1 and CDR2: SGHTS, YDEGEE. CDR3 length: 15 amino acids. Based on the CDR3 plus reference TRBV5-8 and TRBJ2-1, the full variable domain is EAGVTQSPTHLIKTRGQQATLRCSPISGHTSVYWYQQALGLGLQFLLWYDEGEERNRGNFPPRFSGRQFPNYSSELNVNALELEDSALYLCASSFEGGPHNEQFFGPGTRLTVL.

The gene calls are TRBV28 and TRBJ1-4; TRBD1 agrees at 9 bases. Germline V gene data show CDR1 as MDHEN and CDR2 as SYDVKM. The CDR3 is 16 amino acids. J lost 7 bases, V lost 6 bases, and 12 bases had no gene match. The CDR3 nucleotides are TGTGCCAGCAGCAAAACCGGGACAGGGTTGTCTGAAAAACTGTTTTTT. This codes for CASSKTGTGLSEKLFF. Filled out from reference TRBV28 and TRBJ1-4, the complete variable domain reads DVKVTQSSRYLVKRTGEKVFLECVQDMDHENMFWYRQDPGLGLRLIYFSYDVKMKEKGDIPEGYSVSREKKERFSLILESASTNQTSMYLCASSKTGTGLSEKLFFGSGTQLSVL.

This clonotype has a count of ten or more. The chain is built from TRBV3-1 and TRBJ1-3, with D perhaps matching TRBD1 (6 bases). There are 18 residues in the CDR3. Trimming shortened V by 5 bases and J by 3 bases, and 23 bases separated the two germline ends. Germline V gene data show CDR1 as LGHDT and CDR2 as YNNKEL (reference sequence). The CDR3, as DNA: TGTGCCAGCAGCTACGCCCTGACCAGGGGAGGATTTGGAAACACCATATATTTT. It is translated as CASSYALTRGGFGNTIYF. The full variable domain, completed using reference TRBV3-1 and TRBJ1-3, is DTAVSQTPKYLVTQMGNDKSIKCEQNLGHDTMYWYKQDSKKFLKIMFSYNNKELIINETVPNRFSPKSPDKAHLNLHINSLELGDSAVYFCASSYALTRGGFGNTIYFGEGSWLTVV.

This clonotype was counted many times. V gene TRBV20-1 combines with J gene TRBJ2-7, with no clear D. With 0 bases removed from V and 0 bases from J, the gap between germline ends came to 21 bases. CDR1 is DFQATT and CDR2 is SNEGSKA in the germline V gene (reference sequence). The CDR3 covers 18 residues. CDR3 coding DNA: TGCAGTGCTAGAGATCCCCAAATACGACACTCCAGCTCCTACGAGCAGTACTTC. It codes for CSARDPQIRHSSSYEQYF.

This clonotype was counted many times. The chain has TRBV6-2 or TRBV6-3 and TRBJ2-2, with no clear D. CDR3 length: 12 residues. Deletions cut 6 bases from V and 6 bases from J, with 8 bases between. Germline V lookup: CDR1 MNHEY, CDR2 SVGEGT. CDR3 in DNA: TGTGCCAGCAGACACCCCCCCGGGGAGCTGTTTTTT. Translating it yields CASRHPPGELFF.

The V call is TRBV4-1, the J call TRBJ2-6; D is perhaps TRBD2 (5 bases). From germline, CDR1 is MGHRA and CDR2 YSYEKL. The ends were cut back, 2 bases at V and 0 bases at J, with 11 bases in the middle. The CDR3 loop spans 17 amino acids. In nucleotides, the CDR3 is TGCGCCAGCAGCCAACCTAAAGGGAGCTCTGGGGCCAACGTCCTGACTTTC. Its protein is CASSQPKGSSGANVLTF.

Only a few counts were recorded for this clonotype. The chain joins TRBV3-1 to TRBJ2-7; 8 bases fit TRBD2. The CDR3 sequence is 14 residues long. In germline, CDR1 is LGHDT, CDR2 YNNKEL (reference sequence). After removal of 3 bases from V and 5 bases from J, the junction contained 6 bases not matched to a gene. CDR3 bases: TGTGCCAGCAGCCAGTCCGGGACTAGGAACGAGCAGTACTTC. Translation gives CASSQSGTRNEQYF.

There are a few counts of this clonotype. This rearrangement joins TRBV5-1 to TRBJ2-3; TRBD1 matches 9 bases. Germline values: CDR1 SGHRS, CDR2 YFSETQ. The CDR3 runs to 16 residues. The junction had 7 bases not matched to a gene; V was cut back by 4 bases and J by 1 base. The CDR3 DNA sequence: TGCGCCAGCAGCATACAGGGGGCGCGCGGCACAGATACGCAGTATTTT. As protein: CASSIQGARGTDTQYF.

CDR3 amino acids: CASSDPTWRRYNEQFF. The CDR3 DNA follows: TGTGCCAGCAGCGACCCTACATGGCGCCGATACAATGAGCAGTTCTTC. The chain links TRBV4-2 to TRBJ2-1; no definite D call. This CDR3 region has 16 residues. Trimming took off 5 bases at V and 4 bases at J, with 18 bases between the two ends. CDR1 and CDR2 from the germline V gene are LGHNA and YNFKEQ.